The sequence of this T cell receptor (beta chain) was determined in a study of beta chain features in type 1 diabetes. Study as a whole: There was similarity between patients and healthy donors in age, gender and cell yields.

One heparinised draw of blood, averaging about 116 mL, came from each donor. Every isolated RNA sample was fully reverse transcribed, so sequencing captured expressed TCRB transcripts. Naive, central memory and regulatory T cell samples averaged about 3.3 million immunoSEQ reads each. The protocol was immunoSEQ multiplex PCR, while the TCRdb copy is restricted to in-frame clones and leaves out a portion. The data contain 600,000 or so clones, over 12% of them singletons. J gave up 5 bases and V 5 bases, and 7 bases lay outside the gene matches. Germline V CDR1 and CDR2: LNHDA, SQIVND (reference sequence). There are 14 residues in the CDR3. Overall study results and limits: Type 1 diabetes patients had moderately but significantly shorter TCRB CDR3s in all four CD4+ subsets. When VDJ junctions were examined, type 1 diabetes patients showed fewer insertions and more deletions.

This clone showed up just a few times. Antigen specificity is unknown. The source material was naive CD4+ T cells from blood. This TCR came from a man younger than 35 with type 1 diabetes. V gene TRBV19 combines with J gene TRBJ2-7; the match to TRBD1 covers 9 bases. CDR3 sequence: CASSSDRGMDEQYF. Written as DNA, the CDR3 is TGTGCCAGTAGTTCCGACAGGGGGATGGACGAGCAGTACTTC.